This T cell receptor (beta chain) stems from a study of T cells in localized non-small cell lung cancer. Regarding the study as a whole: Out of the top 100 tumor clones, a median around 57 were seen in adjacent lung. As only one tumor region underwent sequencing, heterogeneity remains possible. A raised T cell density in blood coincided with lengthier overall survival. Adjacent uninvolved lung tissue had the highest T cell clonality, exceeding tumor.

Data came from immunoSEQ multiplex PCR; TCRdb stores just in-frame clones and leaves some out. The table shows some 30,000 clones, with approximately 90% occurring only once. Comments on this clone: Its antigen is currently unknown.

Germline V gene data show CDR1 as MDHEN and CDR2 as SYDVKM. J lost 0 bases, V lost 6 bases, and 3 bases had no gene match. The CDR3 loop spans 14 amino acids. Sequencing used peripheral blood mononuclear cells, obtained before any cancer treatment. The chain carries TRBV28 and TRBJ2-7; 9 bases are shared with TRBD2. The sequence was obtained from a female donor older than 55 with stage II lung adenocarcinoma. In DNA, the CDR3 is TGTGCCAGCAGCTATAGCGGGAGCTCCTACGAGCAGTACTTC. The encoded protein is CASSYSGSSYEQYF.